This TCR beta chain was captured by sequencing in a study of blood T cell repertoires in COVID-19. Sequencing used immunoSEQ multiplex PCR; TCRdb keeps in-frame clones, though not all of them. Counted here are over 200,000 clones, 85% to 90% occurring once; the ten biggest clones make up roughly 5.7%. The V gene's germline CDR1 is MDHEN and CDR2 SYDVKM. With 2 bases clipped from V and 3 bases from J, the junction kept 10 bases outside the gene matches. The CDR3 is 16 amino acids. This sequence originates from a man older than 75 with acute or convalescent COVID-19. The rearrangement links TRBV28 to TRBJ2-7, with 7 bases fitting TRBD1. Material: peripheral blood. CDR3 loop: CASSLSVGGAIYEQYF. CDR3 nucleotides: TGTGCCAGCAGTTTAAGCGTAGGGGGCGCGATCTACGAGCAGTACTTC.